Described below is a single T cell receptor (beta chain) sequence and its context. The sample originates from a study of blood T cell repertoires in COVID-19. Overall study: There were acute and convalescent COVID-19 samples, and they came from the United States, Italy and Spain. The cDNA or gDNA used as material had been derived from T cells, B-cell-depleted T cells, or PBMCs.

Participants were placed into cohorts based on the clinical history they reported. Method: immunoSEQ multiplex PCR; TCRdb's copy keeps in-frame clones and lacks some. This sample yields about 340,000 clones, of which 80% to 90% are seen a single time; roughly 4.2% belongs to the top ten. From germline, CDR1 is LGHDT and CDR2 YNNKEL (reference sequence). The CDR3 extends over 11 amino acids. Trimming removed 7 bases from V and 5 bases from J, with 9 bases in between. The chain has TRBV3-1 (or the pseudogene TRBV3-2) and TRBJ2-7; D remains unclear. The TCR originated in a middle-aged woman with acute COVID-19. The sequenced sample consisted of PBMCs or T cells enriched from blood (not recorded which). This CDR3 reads CASTNAHEQYF. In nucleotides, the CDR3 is TGTGCCAGCACCAACGCGCACGAGCAGTACTTC.